This TCR beta chain was identified in a study of T cells after yellow fever vaccination. Whole-study results and caveats: Clones from primary vaccination mostly reappeared after the booster (around 96% CD4, under 90% CD8). Bulk-population clonotypes that are abundant could appear as contaminants in FACS-sorted repertoires. Relatively few clonotypes were ones that appeared in both CD4 and CD8 compartments.

V dropped 0 bases and J dropped 5; count of bases not matched to a gene: 7. The CDR3 runs to 16 residues. CDR1 and CDR2 from the germline V gene are SEHNR and FQNEAQ (reference sequence). The table lists this clonotype with a few counts. Its specificity is unknown. TCRdb fed the 5' RACE reads into MiXCR, producing one record per CDR3 protein. The data hold under 600,000 distinct CDR3 sequences, with roughly 14% observed a single time. Sequenced here: PBMCs, sampled on the day of the yellow fever booster vaccination. This chain connects TRBV7-9 to TRBJ2-7, with 10 bases that match TRBD1. The sequence was obtained from a man younger than 45 who received the YFV17D yellow fever vaccine. The CDR3 loop reads CASSLATGTGAHEQYF. The CDR3 DNA is TGTGCCAGCAGCTTAGCGACCGGGACAGGGGCCCACGAGCAGTACTTC.